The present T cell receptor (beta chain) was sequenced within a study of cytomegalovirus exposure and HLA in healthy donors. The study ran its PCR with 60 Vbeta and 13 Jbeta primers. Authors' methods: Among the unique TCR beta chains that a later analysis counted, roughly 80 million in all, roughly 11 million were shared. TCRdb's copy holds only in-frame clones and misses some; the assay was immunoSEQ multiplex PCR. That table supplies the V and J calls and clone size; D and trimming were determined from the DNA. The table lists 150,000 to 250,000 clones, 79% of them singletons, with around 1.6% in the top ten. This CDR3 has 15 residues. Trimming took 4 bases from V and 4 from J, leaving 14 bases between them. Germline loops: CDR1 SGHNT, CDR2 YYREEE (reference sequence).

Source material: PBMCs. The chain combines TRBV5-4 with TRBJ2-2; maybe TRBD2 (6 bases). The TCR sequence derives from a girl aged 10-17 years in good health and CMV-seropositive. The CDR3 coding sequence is TGTGCCAGCAGCGATCCCGGGAGAGCCACCGGGGAGCTGTTTTTT. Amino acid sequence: CASSDPGRATGELFF.